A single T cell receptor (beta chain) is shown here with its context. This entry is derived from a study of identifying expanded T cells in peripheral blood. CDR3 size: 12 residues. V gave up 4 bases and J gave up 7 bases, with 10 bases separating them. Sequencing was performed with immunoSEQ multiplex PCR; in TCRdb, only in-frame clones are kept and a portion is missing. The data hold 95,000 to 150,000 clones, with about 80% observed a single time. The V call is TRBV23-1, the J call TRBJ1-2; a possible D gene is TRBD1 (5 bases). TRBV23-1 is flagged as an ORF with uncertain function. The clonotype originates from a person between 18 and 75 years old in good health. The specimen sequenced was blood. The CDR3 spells CASSRGVSGYTF. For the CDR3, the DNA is TGCGCCAGCAGTCGGGGGGTCTCTGGCTACACCTTC.